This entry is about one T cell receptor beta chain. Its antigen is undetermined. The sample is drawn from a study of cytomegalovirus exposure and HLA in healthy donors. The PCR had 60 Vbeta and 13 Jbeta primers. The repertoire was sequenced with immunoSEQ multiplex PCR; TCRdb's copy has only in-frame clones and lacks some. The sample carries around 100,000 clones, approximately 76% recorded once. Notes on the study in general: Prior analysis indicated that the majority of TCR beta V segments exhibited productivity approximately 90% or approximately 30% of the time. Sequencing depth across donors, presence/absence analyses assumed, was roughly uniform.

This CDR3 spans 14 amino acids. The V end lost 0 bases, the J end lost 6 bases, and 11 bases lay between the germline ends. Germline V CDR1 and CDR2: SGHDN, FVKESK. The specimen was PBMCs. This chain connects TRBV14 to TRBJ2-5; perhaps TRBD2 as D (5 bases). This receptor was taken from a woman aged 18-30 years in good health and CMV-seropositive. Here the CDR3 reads CASSQDLASQTQYF. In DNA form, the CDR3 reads TGTGCCAGCAGCCAAGATCTAGCATCACAGACCCAGTACTTC.